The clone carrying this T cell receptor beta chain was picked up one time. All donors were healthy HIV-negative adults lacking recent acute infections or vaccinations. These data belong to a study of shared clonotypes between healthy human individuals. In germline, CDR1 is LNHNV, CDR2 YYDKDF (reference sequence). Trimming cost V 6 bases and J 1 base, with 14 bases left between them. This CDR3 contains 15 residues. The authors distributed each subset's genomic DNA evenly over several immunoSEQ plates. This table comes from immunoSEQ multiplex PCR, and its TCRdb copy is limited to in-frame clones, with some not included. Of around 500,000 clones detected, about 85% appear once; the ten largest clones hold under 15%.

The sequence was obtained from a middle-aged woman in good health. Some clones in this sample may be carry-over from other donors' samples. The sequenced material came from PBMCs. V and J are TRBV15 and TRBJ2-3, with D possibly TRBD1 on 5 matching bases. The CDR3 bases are TGTGCCACCAGTAACCGGTTAGGGGGCACAGATACGCAGTATTTT. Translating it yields CATSNRLGGTDTQYF.